A few counts support the clone carrying this TCR beta chain. The antigen is undetermined. Building of the TCR beta libraries involved iRepertoire HTBI primers and Arm-PCR of CDR3 regions. As processed by the authors: Taken together, the samples had around 66 TRBV and 13 to 15 TRBJ segments identified. TCRdb reprocessed the multiplex PCR reads via MiXCR and lists one record per CDR3 protein. TCRdb, not the authors, supplied the V and J calls. Of around 400,000 distinct CDR3 sequences in the sample, around 22% were seen once. The sample belongs to a study of regulatory T cells in long-lasting Graves disease. General observations from the study: Thyroid tissue was not sampled; only peripheral blood was.

Time point specified: persistent/refractory GD, antithyroid drugs over 5 years with positive TRAb. PBMCs were the source of the RNA used for TCR sequencing. Tubes containing EDTA received approximately 9 milliliters of drawn peripheral blood. This specimen consisted of peripheral blood mononuclear cells (PBMCs), obtained when the disease was refractory, from a patient treated with antithyroid drugs. The receptor was isolated from a female donor with Graves disease.

Here the CDR3 DNA reads TGTGCCAGCAGCTTGGACCTACGCGGGAACCTTAACTATGGCTACACCTTC. Encoded protein: CASSLDLRGNLNYGYTF. The gene calls are TRBV5-6 and TRBJ1-2; D gene ambiguous. Trimming pared 0 bases from V and 1 base from J, leaving 16 bases between. Germline V gene sequence: CDR1 SGHDT, CDR2 YYEEEE. There are 17 residues in the CDR3.